The T cell receptor beta chain described here comes from a study of blood T cell repertoires in COVID-19. Looked up from germline, CDR1 is SNHLY and CDR2 is FYNNEI. This CDR3 has 14 amino acids. V lost 5 bases and J lost 0; bases outside the gene matches: 3. Assay: immunoSEQ multiplex PCR; the TCRdb copy retains only in-frame clones and omits some. The table records approximately 300,000 clones, more than 75% of them present only once. The chain has TRBV2 and TRBJ1-2; 7 nucleotides line up with TRBD1. Sequenced: PBMCs or T cells enriched from blood (not recorded which). This TCR derives from a man in his fifties or sixties who had recovered from COVID-19. The CDR3 protein is CASSTGVANYGYTF. As DNA, the CDR3 is TGTGCCAGCAGTACAGGGGTAGCTAACTATGGCTACACCTTC.